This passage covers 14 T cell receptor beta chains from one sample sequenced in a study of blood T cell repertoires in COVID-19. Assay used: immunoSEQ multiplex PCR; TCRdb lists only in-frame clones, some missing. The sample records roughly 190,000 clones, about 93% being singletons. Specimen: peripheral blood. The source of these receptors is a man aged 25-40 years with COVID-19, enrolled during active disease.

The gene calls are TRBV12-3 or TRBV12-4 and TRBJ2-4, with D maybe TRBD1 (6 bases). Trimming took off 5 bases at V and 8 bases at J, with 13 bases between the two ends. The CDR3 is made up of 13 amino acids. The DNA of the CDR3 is TGTGCCAGCAGTCTGCAGACAGGATACATTCAGTACTTC. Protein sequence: CASSLQTGYIQYF.

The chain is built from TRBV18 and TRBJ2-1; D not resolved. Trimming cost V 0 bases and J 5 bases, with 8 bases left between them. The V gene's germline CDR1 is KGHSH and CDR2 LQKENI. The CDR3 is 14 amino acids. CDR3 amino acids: CASSPPVADNEQFF. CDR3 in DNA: TGTGCCAGCTCACCACCGGTGGCAGACAATGAGCAGTTCTTC.

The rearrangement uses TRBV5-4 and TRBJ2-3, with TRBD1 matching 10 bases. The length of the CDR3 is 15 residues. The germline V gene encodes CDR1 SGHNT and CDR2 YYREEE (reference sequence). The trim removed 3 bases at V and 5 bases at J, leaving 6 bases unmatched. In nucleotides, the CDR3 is TGTGCCAGCAGCTACTCGGGACAGGGGAAAGATACGCAGTATTTT. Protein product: CASSYSGQGKDTQYF.

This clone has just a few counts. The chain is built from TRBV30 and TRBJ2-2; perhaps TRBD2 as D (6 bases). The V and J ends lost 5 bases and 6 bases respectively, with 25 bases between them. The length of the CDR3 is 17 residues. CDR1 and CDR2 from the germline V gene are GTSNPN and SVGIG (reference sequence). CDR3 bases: TGTGCCTGGGAATCGCCATATGGGGGAGGACGAGCCGGGGAGCTGTTTTTT. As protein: CAWESPYGGGRAGELFF.

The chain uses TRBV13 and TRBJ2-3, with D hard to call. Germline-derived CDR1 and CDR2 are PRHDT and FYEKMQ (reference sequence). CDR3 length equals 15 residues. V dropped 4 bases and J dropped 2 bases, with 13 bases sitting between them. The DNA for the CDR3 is TGTGCCAGCAGCTCAGGAGAGGTCCTCACAGATACGCAGTATTTT. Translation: CASSSGEVLTDTQYF.

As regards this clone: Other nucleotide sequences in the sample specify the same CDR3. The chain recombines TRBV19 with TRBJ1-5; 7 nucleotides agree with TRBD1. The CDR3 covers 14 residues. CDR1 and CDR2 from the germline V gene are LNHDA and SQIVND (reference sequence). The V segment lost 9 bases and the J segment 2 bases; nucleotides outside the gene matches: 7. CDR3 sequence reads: CASTSGGGNQPQHF. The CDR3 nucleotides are TGTGCCAGCACCTCAGGGGGAGGCAATCAGCCCCAGCATTTT.

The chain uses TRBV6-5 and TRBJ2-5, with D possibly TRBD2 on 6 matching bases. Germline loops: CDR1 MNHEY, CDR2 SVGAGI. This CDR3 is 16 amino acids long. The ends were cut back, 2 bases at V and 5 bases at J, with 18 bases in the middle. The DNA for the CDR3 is TGTGCCAGCAGTTACACCCCCGGGGCTGCGGGGGAGACCCAGTACTTC. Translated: CASSYTPGAAGETQYF.

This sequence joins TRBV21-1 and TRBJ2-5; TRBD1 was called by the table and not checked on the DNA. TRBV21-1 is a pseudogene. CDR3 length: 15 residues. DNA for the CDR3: TGTGCCAGCAGCACGACAGGGCCGGGCGAAGAGACCCAGTACTTC. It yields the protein CASSTTGPGEETQYF.

The CDR3 coding sequence is TGTGCCTGGACCAAAAGGGGGATAGGACGAGATACGCAGTATTTT. Translated: CAWTKRGIGRDTQYF. J is TRBJ2-3 and V is TRBV30, with TRBD1 as a possible D gene (6 bases). Germline CDR1 is GTSNPN and CDR2 is SVGIG (reference sequence). The CDR3 covers 15 residues. Trimming took off 4 bases at V and 5 bases at J, with 19 bases between the two ends.

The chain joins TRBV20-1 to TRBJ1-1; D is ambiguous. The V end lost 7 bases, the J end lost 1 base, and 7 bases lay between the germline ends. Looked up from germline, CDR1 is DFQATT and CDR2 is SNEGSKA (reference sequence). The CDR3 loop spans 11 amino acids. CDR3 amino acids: CSGARNTEAFF. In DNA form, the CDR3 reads TGCAGTGGGGCGAGGAACACTGAAGCTTTCTTT.

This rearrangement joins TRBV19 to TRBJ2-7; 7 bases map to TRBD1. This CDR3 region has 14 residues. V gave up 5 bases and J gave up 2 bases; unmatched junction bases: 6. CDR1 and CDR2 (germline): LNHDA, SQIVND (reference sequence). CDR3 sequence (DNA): TGTGCCAGTAGTGCCGGGACAGCCCCCTACGAGCAGTACTTC. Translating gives CASSAGTAPYEQYF. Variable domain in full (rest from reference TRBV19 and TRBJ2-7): DGGITQSPKYLFRKEGQNVTLSCEQNLNHDAMYWYRQDPGQGLRLIYYSQIVNDFQKGDIAEGYSVSREKKESFPLTVTSAQKNPTAFYLCASSAGTAPYEQYFGPGTRLTVT.

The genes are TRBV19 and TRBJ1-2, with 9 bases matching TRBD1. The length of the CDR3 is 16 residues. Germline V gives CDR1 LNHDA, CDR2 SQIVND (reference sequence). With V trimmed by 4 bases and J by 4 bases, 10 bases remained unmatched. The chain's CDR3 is CASSTGTGFGSYGYTF. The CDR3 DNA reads TGTGCCAGTAGTACCGGGACAGGGTTCGGAAGCTATGGCTACACCTTC.

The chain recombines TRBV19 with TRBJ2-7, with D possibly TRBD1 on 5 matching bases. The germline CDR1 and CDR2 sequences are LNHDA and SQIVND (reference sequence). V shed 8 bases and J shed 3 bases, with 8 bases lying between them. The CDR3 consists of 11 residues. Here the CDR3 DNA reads TGTGCCAGTGGGGCCGGCTACGAGCAGTACTTC. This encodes CASGAGYEQYF.

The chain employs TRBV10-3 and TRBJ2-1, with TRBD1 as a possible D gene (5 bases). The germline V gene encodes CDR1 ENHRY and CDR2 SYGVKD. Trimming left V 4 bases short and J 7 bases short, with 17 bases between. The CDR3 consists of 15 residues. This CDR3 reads CAISAPPDGQNEQFF. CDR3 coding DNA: TGTGCCATCAGTGCCCCACCGGACGGACAAAATGAGCAGTTCTTC.